The 7 T cell receptor beta chains given below trace back to one sample, sequenced in a study of cytomegalovirus exposure and HLA in healthy donors. The primer mix had 60 Vbeta and 13 Jbeta primers. Measured with immunoSEQ multiplex PCR; TCRdb has only the in-frame clones, and not every one. This table holds about 64,000 clones. Sequenced input: PBMCs. The receptors derive from a woman under 30 in good health and CMV-seronegative.

The chain joins TRBV5-1 to TRBJ2-7, with 7 bases fitting TRBD1. CDR1 and CDR2 from the germline V gene are SGHRS and YFSETQ. The CDR3 has 12 amino acids. The V and J ends lost 4 bases and 3 bases, in that order; junction bases with no gene match: 1. CDR3 residues: CASSGDSYEQYF. CDR3 coding DNA: TGCGCCAGCAGCGGGGACAGCTACGAGCAGTACTTC. The variable domain in full, completed from reference TRBV5-1 and TRBJ2-7, reads KAGVTQTPRYLIKTRGQQVTLSCSPISGHRSVSWYQQTPGQGLQFLFEYFSETQRNKGNFPGRFSGRQFSNSRSEMNVSTLELGDSALYLCASSGDSYEQYFGPGTRLTVT.

This chain uses TRBV27 with TRBJ2-7, with TRBD1 matching over 10 bases. The CDR3 totals 16 residues. Trimming removed 3 bases from V and 2 bases from J; junction bases left unmatched: 7. Germline V gene data show CDR1 as MNHEY and CDR2 as SMNVEV (reference sequence). CDR3 amino acids: CASSLGDRGMAYEQYF. In DNA form, the CDR3 reads TGTGCCAGCAGTTTGGGGGACAGGGGAATGGCCTACGAGCAGTACTTC.

V and J are TRBV27 and TRBJ1-5; a weak D match, TRBD1 (6 bases). This CDR3 contains 16 residues. V lost 3 bases and J lost 1, with 13 bases in between. Germline CDR1 is MNHEY and CDR2 is SMNVEV (reference sequence). For the CDR3, the DNA is TGTGCCAGCAGTTTTTCAGGGGCTAGCAGCAATCAGCCCCAGCATTTT. Its translation is CASSFSGASSNQPQHF.

V is TRBV5-6 and J is TRBJ1-2; the D is unclear. The germline V gene has CDR1 SGHDT and CDR2 YYEEEE. V lost 1 base to trimming and J lost 1 base, with 11 bases between them. The CDR3 sequence is 15 residues long. The CDR3 sequence is CASSLYGRVNYGYTF. The DNA for the CDR3 is TGTGCCAGCAGCTTGTACGGGAGGGTTAACTATGGCTACACCTTC.

This clone shows up as medium-sized by frequency. Germline and junction disagree at one end, which may indicate a read error. The chain couples TRBV7-8 to TRBJ2-1, with D perhaps matching TRBD2 (6 bases). Germline-derived CDR1 and CDR2 are SGHVS and FQNEAQ. The CDR3 length is 17 residues. CDR3 in DNA: TGTGCCAGCAGCTCGAGGACTTTCGGGGACTCCGACAATGAGCAGTTCTTC. Protein sequence: CASSSRTFGDSDNEQFF.

CDR3 nucleotide sequence: TGTGCCAGCAGCCCAGGGGGCGGGACCGGGGAGCTGTTTTTT. Protein product: CASSPGGGTGELFF. J is TRBJ2-2 and V is TRBV6-1; 8 bases match TRBD1. V trimming: 6 bases; J trimming: 5 bases; junction bases outside the gene matches: 5. This CDR3 has 14 amino acids. Germline CDR1 is MNHNS and CDR2 is SASEGT.

The J gene is TRBJ2-7, the V gene TRBV5-1; TRBD1 matches 11 bases. The trim removed 4 bases at V and 5 bases at J, leaving 5 bases unmatched. This CDR3 has 14 residues. CDR1 is SGHRS and CDR2 is YFSETQ in the germline V gene. CDR3 sequence: CASSEGQGVHEQYF. Here the CDR3 DNA reads TGCGCCAGCAGCGAGGGACAGGGGGTCCACGAGCAGTACTTC.